Reported below is one TCR beta chain. The sample is drawn from a study of CD8 T cells in Susac syndrome. Random hexamers were used to reverse transcribe roughly 0.45 to 1 ug of RNA. Using its own MiXCR run on the immunoSEQ multiplex PCR reads, TCRdb lists one record per CDR3 protein. The sample includes approximately 120,000 distinct CDR3 sequences, around 93% of them seen just once. Germline loops: CDR1 LNHDA, CDR2 SQIVND (reference sequence). The CDR3 runs 16 residues. Trimming removed 3 bases from V and 4 bases from J, with 16 bases in between. In blood CD8+ and CD4+ T cells, TCR beta underwent sequencing. Healthy donors were controls matched for age and sex. It was negative isolation that provided the CD8+ and CD4+ T cells, whereas TEMRA cells were enriched by FACS.

The V call is TRBV19, the J call TRBJ1-5; weak D call: TRBD1 (5 bases). Sequencing was done on a sample of CD8+ T cells from PBMCs. The sequence was obtained from a human donor in good health. The CDR3 DNA reads as TGTGCCAGTAGTATTAGGTCAGGGCAAGTAAATCAGCCCCAGCATTTT. Protein product: CASSIRSGQVNQPQHF.